Below, 15 T cell receptor beta chains from the same sample are listed, as sequenced in a study of cytomegalovirus exposure and HLA in healthy donors. PCR involved 60 Vbeta and 13 Jbeta primers. Some clones are missing from TCRdb's copy, which holds only in-frame ones; the method was immunoSEQ multiplex PCR. The table lists fewer than 200,000 clones, roughly 85% of them singletons. The sequenced material came from PBMCs. These receptors originate from a male donor in good health and CMV-seronegative.

A note on this clone: The junction differs from germline at one of its ends, possibly a read error. The chain carries TRBV7-9 and TRBJ2-7, with 9 bases identical to TRBD2. Germline CDR1 is SEHNR and CDR2 is FQNEAQ (reference sequence). This CDR3 comprises 15 residues. Here the CDR3 reads CSSSLVGLAPYEQYF. CDR3 nucleotide sequence: TGTTCCAGCAGCTTAGTGGGACTAGCCCCCTACGAGCAGTACTTC.

This rearrangement joins TRBV2 to TRBJ2-6; weak D call: TRBD2 (5 bases). Trimming removed 10 bases at V and 0 bases at J, with 16 bases between. Per germline, CDR1 SNHLY and CDR2 FYNNEI. This CDR3 comprises 16 residues. CDR3 amino acids: CATLGREGSGANVLTF. CDR3 sequence (DNA): TGTGCCACCTTGGGCCGGGAAGGCTCTGGGGCCAACGTCCTGACTTTC.

This clone is a singleton in its sample. The V gene is TRBV4-2, the J gene TRBJ2-2; D remains unclear. The CDR3 is 17 amino acids. Trimming took 4 bases from V and 0 from J, leaving 15 bases between them. Germline loops: CDR1 LGHNA, CDR2 YNFKEQ. The CDR3 loop is CASSPSLSRTNTGELFF. The CDR3 DNA follows: TGTGCCAGCAGCCCCAGCCTGTCGCGGACGAACACCGGGGAGCTGTTTTTT.

The rearrangement uses TRBV27 and TRBJ2-3; 13 nucleotides match TRBD2. V gave up 5 bases and J gave up 5 bases; unmatched junction bases: 10. The germline V gene encodes CDR1 MNHEY and CDR2 SMNVEV (reference sequence). The CDR3 is 17 residues long. CDR3 sequence: CASSTGLAGLGGDTQYF. The CDR3 DNA is TGTGCCAGCAGTACGGGACTAGCGGGGCTAGGTGGAGATACGCAGTATTTT.

The chain joins TRBV10-2 to TRBJ2-1; 8 bases map to TRBD1. Germline V gene data show CDR1 as WSHSY and CDR2 as SAAADI. The CDR3 is 15 residues long. The V and J ends lost 7 bases and 2 bases, in that order; junction bases with no gene match: 7. The CDR3 is CASNDRGGTYNEQFF. The CDR3 DNA reads TGCGCCAGCAATGACAGGGGCGGAACCTACAATGAGCAGTTCTTC.

The chain combines TRBV6-4 with TRBJ1-2, with 7 nucleotides matching TRBD1. The CDR3 has 15 amino acids. Germline lookup yields CDR1 MRHNA and CDR2 SNTAGT. V lost 3 bases, J lost 4 bases, and 8 bases stayed unmatched. The DNA for the CDR3 is TGTGCCAGCAGTGAGGTTTCCGGACAGGCCTATGGCTACACCTTC. Translation: CASSEVSGQAYGYTF.

The count of this clone is one. This rearrangement joins TRBV29-1 to TRBJ1-6, with 8 bases that match TRBD1. The CDR3 is 13 residues long. Germline V gene data show CDR1 as SQVTM and CDR2 as ANQGSEA. Trimming removed 7 bases from V and 6 bases from J; junction bases left unmatched: 5. CDR3 residues: CSARDRPNSPLHF. CDR3 coding DNA: TGCAGCGCCCGGGACAGGCCTAATTCACCCCTCCACTTT.

The chain is built from TRBV6-5 and TRBJ1-1, with 8 bases that match TRBD1. V lost 10 bases, J lost 4 bases, and 8 bases stayed unmatched. The CDR3 sequence is 13 residues long. Germline V lookup: CDR1 MNHEY, CDR2 SVGAGI. The CDR3 sequence: CAIITGGGTEAFF. The CDR3 nucleotides are TGTGCCATCATTACAGGGGGAGGCACTGAAGCTTTCTTT.

The CDR3 reads CASSRGQGNSPLHF. For the CDR3, the DNA is TGTGCCAGCAGTCGCGGACAGGGCAATTCACCCCTCCACTTT. The V call is TRBV2, the J call TRBJ1-6, with 8 bases lining up with TRBD1. V lost 5 bases, J lost 7 bases, and 4 bases stayed unmatched. Germline V gene data show CDR1 as SNHLY and CDR2 as FYNNEI. The CDR3 loop spans 14 amino acids. The complete variable domain, with remaining parts taken from reference TRBV2 and TRBJ1-6, reads EPEVTQTPSHQVTQMGQEVILRCVPISNHLYFYWYRQILGQKVEFLVSFYNNEISEKSEIFDDQFSVERPDGSNFTLKIRSTKLEDSAMYFCASSRGQGNSPLHFGNGTRLTVT.

V is TRBV5-4 and J is TRBJ2-5, with a tentative D call TRBD1 (6 bases). In germline, CDR1 is SGHNT, CDR2 YYREEE (reference sequence). The CDR3 extends over 14 amino acids. Trimming stripped 2 bases from V and 1 base from J, with 9 bases between. The DNA of the CDR3 is TGTGCCAGCAGCTTCGGACAGATCCAAGAGACCCAGTACTTC. It codes for CASSFGQIQETQYF. Full variable domain (rest looked up from reference TRBV5-4 and TRBJ2-5): ETGVTQSPTHLIKTRGQQVTLRCSSQSGHNTVSWYQQALGQGPQFIFQYYREEENGRGNFPPRFSGLQFPNYSSELNVNALELDDSALYLCASSFGQIQETQYFGPGTRLLVL.

This chain links TRBV14 with TRBJ1-2; 10 bases match TRBD1. Looked up from germline, CDR1 is SGHDN and CDR2 is FVKESK. This CDR3 has 15 residues. V dropped 1 base and J dropped 3; count of bases not matched to a gene: 2. As DNA, the CDR3 is TGTGCCAGCAGCCAAGCGACAGGGGGCTACTATGGCTACACCTTC. It encodes CASSQATGGYYGYTF.

The chain has TRBV28 and TRBJ2-7; weak D call: TRBD1 (6 bases). Trimming removed 5 bases at V and 3 bases at J, with 26 bases between. This CDR3 has 18 residues. CDR1 MDHEN and CDR2 SYDVKM come from the germline V gene. Here the CDR3 DNA reads TGTGCCAGCAGTCTACAGACGCTTATACAGGGTGTCAACTACGAGCAGTACTTC. It encodes CASSLQTLIQGVNYEQYF.

The chain links TRBV7-9 to TRBJ2-7; 13 bases map to TRBD2. V trimming: 5 bases; J trimming: 2 bases; junction bases outside the gene matches: 3. The CDR3 is 15 residues long. Germline CDR1 reads SEHNR; CDR2 reads FQNEAQ (reference sequence). The CDR3 DNA reads TGTGCCAGCAGCCTGACTAGCGGGAGGACCTACGAGCAGTACTTC. Encoded protein: CASSLTSGRTYEQYF.

This rearrangement joins TRBV7-6 to TRBJ2-5, with D maybe TRBD2 (6 bases). Looked up from germline, CDR1 is SGHVS and CDR2 is FNYEAQ. The CDR3 is 14 amino acids. V gave up 0 bases and J gave up 5 bases, with 10 bases separating them. The CDR3 reads CASSLAGLAETQYF. CDR3 in DNA: TGTGCCAGCAGCTTAGCGGGCCTAGCGGAGACCCAGTACTTC.

The chain is built from TRBV5-1 and TRBJ2-1; perhaps TRBD1 as D (6 bases). Trimming took 0 bases from V and 0 from J, leaving 10 bases between them. Germline assignment: CDR1 SGHRS and CDR2 YFSETQ. The CDR3 is made up of 16 amino acids. The CDR3 protein is CASSLGGLNSYNEQFF. The CDR3 bases are TGCGCCAGCAGCTTGGGGGGGCTGAACTCCTACAATGAGCAGTTCTTC.